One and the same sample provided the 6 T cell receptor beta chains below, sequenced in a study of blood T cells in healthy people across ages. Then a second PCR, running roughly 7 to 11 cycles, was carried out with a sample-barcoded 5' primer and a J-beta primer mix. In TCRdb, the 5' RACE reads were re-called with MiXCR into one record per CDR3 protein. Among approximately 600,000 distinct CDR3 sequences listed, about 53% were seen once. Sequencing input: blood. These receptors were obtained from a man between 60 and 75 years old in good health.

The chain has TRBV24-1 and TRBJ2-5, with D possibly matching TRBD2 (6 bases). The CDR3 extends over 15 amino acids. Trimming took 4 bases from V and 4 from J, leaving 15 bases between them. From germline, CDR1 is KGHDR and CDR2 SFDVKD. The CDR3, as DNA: TGTGCCACCAGTGACCAAGGTCTGGGGGGAGAGACCCAGTACTTC. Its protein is CATSDQGLGGETQYF.

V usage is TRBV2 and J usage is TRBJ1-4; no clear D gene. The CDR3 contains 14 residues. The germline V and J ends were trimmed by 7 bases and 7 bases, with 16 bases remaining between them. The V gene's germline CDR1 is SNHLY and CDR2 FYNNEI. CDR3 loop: CASNERQWREKLFF. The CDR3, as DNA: TGTGCCAGCAATGAGAGGCAGTGGCGTGAAAAACTGTTTTTT.

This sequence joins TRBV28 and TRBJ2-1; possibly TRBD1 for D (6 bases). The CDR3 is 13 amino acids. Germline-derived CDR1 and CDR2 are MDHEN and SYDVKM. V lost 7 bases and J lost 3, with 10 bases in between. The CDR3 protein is CASIGQFYNEQFF. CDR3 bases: TGTGCCAGCATCGGACAGTTCTACAATGAGCAGTTCTTC.

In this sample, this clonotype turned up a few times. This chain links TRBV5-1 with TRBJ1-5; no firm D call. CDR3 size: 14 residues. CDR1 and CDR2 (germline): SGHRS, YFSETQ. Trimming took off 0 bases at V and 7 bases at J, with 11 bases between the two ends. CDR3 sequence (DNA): TGCGCCAGCAGCTTGGACGGGTTCGGACAGCCCCAGCATTTT. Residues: CASSLDGFGQPQHF. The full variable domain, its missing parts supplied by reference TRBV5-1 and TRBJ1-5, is KAGVTQTPRYLIKTRGQQVTLSCSPISGHRSVSWYQQTPGQGLQFLFEYFSETQRNKGNFPGRFSGRQFSNSRSEMNVSTLELGDSALYLCASSLDGFGQPQHFGDGTRLSIL.

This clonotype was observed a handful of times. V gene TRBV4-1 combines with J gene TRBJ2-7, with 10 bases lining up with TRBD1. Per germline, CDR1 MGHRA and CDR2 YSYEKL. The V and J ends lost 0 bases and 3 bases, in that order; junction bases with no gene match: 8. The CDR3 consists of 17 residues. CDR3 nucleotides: TGCGCCAGCAGCCAAGAGATTCCGGGACAGGGGAGCTACGAGCAGTACTTC. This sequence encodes CASSQEIPGQGSYEQYF.

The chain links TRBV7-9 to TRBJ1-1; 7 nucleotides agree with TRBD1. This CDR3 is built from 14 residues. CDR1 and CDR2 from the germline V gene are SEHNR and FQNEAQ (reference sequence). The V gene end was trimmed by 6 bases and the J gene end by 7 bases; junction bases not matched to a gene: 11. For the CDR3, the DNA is TGTGCCAGCAGATCCACAGGGGACGATATTGAAGCTTTCTTT. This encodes CASRSTGDDIEAFF.